This T cell receptor beta chain was captured by sequencing in a study of glioma-infiltrating T cells after dendritic cell vaccination. Amplification used 60 V beta primers and 13 J beta primers. Data came from immunoSEQ multiplex PCR; TCRdb stores just in-frame clones and leaves some out. Altogether 93,000 or so clones are present, 79% being singletons, with the ten largest covering approximately 6%. Germline values: CDR1 SGHNT, CDR2 YYREEE (reference sequence). CDR3 length equals 14 residues. V was pared by 0 bases and J by 5 bases, with 12 bases between. V usage is TRBV5-4 and J usage is TRBJ2-7, with D possibly TRBD2 on 5 matching bases. This receptor was taken from a human donor with glioblastoma. The source material was blood, sampled before dendritic cell vaccination. The CDR3 here is CASSLASRTHEQYF. CDR3 nucleotide sequence: TGTGCCAGCAGCTTGGCCTCAAGGACTCACGAGCAGTACTTC.